This T cell receptor (beta chain) was sequenced for a study of blood T cell repertoires in COVID-19. Study background: The origin of the acute and convalescent COVID-19 samples was the United States, Italy and Spain.

V lost 2 bases to trimming and J lost 4 bases; unmatched junction nucleotides: 7. The CDR3 totals 15 residues. Germline assignment: CDR1 SQVTM and CDR2 ANQGSEA. Participant ages covered 18 to 89 years across some 25 US areas. The table came from immunoSEQ multiplex PCR; TCRdb's copy has only in-frame clones and leaves some out. The data contain roughly 400,000 clones, 85% to 90% of them seen just once; the ten biggest clones take up 1.5% to 2%. The clonotype originates from a woman aged 30 to 39 who had recovered from COVID-19. The gene calls are TRBV29-1 and TRBJ2-3; 9 bases match TRBD1. Sequenced input: PBMCs or T cells enriched from blood (not recorded which). CDR3 protein: CSVEIWDRAPDTQYF. The CDR3 DNA sequence: TGCAGCGTTGAAATTTGGGACAGGGCCCCAGATACGCAGTATTTT.